This TCR beta chain was sequenced during a study of spatial heterogeneity in lung cancer. Study-level background: After resection, follow-up PBMC samples were sequenced when available, at a median of approximately 26 months later. A consistent excess of beta-chain over alpha-chain sequences was detected.

TCR cDNA molecules each had a unique molecular identifier. TCRdb reanalysed the 5' RACE reads using MiXCR and keeps one entry per CDR3 protein. Of under 30,000 distinct CDR3 sequences in the sample, about 6.3% were seen once. Germline V CDR1 and CDR2: SGHTA, FQGNSA. The CDR3 totals 14 residues. Trimming cost V 8 bases and J 3 bases, with 14 bases left between them. In its sample, this clonotype was seen many times. This sample's time point: blood at routine non-recurrence follow-up after resection. Unsorted whole RNA samples from tumor, nontumor lung or frozen PBMC were sequenced. The clonotype was recovered from a male donor with early-stage non-small cell lung cancer. Sequenced here: PBMCs, sampled at follow-up. The V gene is TRBV7-2, the J gene TRBJ1-5, with D tentatively TRBD1 (5 bases). The CDR3 here is CASGGAGYNQPQHF. CDR3 nucleotide sequence: TGTGCCAGCGGTGGGGCCGGATACAATCAGCCCCAGCATTTT. Filled out from reference TRBV7-2 and TRBJ1-5, the complete variable domain reads GAGVSQSPSNKVTEKGKDVELRCDPISGHTALYWYRQSLGQGLEFLIYFQGNSAPDKSGLPSDRFSAERTGGSVSTLTIQRTQQEDSAVYLCASGGAGYNQPQHFGDGTRLSIL.